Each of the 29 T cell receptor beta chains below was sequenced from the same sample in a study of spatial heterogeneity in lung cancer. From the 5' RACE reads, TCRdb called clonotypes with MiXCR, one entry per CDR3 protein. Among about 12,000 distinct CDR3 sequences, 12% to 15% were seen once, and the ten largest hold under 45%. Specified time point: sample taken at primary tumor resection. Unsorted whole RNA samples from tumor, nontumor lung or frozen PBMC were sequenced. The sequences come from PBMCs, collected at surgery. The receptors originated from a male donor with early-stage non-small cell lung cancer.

The CDR3 region has the DNA TGTGCCATCCATGGGACAGCTGGGGAAGCTTTCTTT. As protein: CAIHGTAGEAFF. The V gene is TRBV10-3, the J gene TRBJ1-1; 7 nucleotides match TRBD1. V was pared by 8 bases and J by 8 bases, with 8 bases of the junction left unmatched. Germline lookup yields CDR1 ENHRY and CDR2 SYGVKD. The CDR3 sequence is 12 residues long.

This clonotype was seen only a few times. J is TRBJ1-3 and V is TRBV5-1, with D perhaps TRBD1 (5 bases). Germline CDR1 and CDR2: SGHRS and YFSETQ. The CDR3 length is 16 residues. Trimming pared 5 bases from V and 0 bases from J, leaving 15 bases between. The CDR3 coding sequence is TGCGCCAGCAGTGAAACCGGGACCGCCTCTGGAAACACCATATATTTT. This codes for CASSETGTASGNTIYF.

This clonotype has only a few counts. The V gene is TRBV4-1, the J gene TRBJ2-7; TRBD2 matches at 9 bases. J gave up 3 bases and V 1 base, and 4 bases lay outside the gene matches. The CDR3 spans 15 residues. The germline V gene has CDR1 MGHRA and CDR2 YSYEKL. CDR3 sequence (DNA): TGCGCCAGCAGCCAAGGGGTTAGCGGGGGCTACGAGCAGTACTTC. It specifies CASSQGVSGGYEQYF.

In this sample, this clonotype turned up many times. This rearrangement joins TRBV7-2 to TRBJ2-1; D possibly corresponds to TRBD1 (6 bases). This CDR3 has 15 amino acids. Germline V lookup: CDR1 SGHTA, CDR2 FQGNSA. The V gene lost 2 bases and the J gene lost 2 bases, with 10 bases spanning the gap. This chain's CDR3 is CASSLQTGTYNEQFF. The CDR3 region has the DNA TGTGCCAGCAGCTTACAGACAGGAACCTACAATGAGCAGTTCTTC.

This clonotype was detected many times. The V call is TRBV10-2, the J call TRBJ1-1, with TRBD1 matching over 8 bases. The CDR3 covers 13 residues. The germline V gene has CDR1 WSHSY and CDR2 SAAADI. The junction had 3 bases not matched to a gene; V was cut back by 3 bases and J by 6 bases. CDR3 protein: CASSDRGLSEAFF. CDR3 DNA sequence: TGCGCCAGCAGTGACAGGGGGCTCTCTGAAGCTTTCTTT.

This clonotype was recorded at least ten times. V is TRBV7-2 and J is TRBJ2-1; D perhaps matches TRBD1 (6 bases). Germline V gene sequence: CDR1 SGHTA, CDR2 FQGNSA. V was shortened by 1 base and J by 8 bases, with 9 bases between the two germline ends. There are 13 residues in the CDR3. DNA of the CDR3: TGTGCCAGCAGCTTAGTTCCAGGGGATGAGCAGTTCTTC. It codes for CASSLVPGDEQFF.

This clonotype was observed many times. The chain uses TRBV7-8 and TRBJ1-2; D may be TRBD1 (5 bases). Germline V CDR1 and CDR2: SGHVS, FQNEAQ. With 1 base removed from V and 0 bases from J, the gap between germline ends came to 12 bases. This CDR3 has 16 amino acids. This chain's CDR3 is CASSLGKGPPNYGYTF. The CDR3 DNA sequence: TGTGCCAGCAGCTTAGGAAAGGGACCTCCTAACTATGGCTACACCTTC. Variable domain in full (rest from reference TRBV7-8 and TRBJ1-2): GAGVSQSPRYKVAKRGQDVALRCDPISGHVSLFWYQQALGQGPEFLTYFQNEAQLDKSGLPSDRFFAERPEGSVSTLKIQRTQQEDSAVYLCASSLGKGPPNYGYTFGSGTRLTVV.

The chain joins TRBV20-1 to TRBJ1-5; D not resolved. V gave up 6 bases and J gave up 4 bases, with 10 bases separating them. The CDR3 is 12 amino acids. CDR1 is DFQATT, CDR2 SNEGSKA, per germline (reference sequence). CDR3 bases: TGCAGTGCCGTGAGCCCGAATCAGCCCCAGCATTTT. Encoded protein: CSAVSPNQPQHF.

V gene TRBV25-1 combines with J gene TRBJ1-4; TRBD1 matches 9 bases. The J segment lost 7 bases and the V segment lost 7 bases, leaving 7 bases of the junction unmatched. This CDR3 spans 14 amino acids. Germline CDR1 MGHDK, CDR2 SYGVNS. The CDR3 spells CASNPGQGSEKLFF. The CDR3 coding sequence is TGTGCCAGCAACCCGGGACAGGGCAGTGAAAAACTGTTTTTT. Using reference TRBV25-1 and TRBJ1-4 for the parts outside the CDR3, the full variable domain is EADIYQTPRYLVIGTGKKITLECSQTMGHDKMYWYQQDPGMELHLIHYSYGVNSTEKGDLSSESTVSRIRTEHFPLTLESARPSHTSQYLCASNPGQGSEKLFFGSGTQLSVL.

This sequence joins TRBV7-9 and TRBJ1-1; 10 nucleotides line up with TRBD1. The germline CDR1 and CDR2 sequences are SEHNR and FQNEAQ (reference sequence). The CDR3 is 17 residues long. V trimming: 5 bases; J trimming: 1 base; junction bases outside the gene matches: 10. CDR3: CASSLTWGQGKNTEAFF. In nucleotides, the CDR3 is TGTGCCAGCAGCCTAACTTGGGGACAGGGGAAGAACACTGAAGCTTTCTTT.

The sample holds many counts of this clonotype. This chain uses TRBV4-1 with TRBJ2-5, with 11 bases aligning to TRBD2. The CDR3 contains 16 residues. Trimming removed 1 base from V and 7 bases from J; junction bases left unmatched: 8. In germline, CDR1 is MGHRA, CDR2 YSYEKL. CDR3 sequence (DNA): TGCGCCAGCAGCCAAGCTAGCGGGGGGACCTTCGGGACCCAGTACTTC. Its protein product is CASSQASGGTFGTQYF.

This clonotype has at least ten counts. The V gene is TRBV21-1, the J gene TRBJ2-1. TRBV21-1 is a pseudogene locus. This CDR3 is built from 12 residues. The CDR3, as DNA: TGTGCCAGCAGTAAAACCAGGATTGAGCAGTTCTTC. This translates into CASSKTRIEQFF.

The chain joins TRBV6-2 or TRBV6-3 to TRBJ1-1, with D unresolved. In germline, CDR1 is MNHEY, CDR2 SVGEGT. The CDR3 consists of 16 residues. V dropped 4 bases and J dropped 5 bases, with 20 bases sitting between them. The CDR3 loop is CASSSPSLAPRTEAFF. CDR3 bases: TGTGCCAGCAGTTCCCCGTCCTTGGCGCCGAGGACTGAAGCTTTCTTT.

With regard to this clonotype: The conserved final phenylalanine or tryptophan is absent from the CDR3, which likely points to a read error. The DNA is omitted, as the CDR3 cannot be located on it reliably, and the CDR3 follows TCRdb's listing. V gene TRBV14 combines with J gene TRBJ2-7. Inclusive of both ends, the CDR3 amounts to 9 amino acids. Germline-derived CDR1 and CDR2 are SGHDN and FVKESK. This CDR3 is CASSREGKL.

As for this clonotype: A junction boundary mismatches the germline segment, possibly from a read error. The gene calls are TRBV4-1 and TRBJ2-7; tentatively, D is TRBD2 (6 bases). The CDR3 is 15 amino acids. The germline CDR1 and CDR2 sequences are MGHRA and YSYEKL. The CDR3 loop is CASSQGGVQSYEQHF. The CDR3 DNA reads TGCGCCAGCAGCCAAGGCGGGGTTCAGAGCTACGAGCAGCACTTC.

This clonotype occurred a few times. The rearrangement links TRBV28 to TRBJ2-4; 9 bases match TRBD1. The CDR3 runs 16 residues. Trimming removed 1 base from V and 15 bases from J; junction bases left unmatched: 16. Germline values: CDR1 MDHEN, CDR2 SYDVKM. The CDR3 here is CASSLSGPKTGGAWYF. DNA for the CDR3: TGTGCCAGCAGTTTATCCGGGCCCAAAACAGGGGGCGCTTGGTACTTC.

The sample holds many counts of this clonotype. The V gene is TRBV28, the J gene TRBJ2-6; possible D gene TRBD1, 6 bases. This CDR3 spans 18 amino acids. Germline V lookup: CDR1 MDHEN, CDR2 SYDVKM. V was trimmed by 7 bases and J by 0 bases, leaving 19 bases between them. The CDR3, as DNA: TGTGCCAGCACCCCTGGTAATATGGGACACTCTGGGGCCAACGTCCTGACTTTC. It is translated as CASTPGNMGHSGANVLTF.

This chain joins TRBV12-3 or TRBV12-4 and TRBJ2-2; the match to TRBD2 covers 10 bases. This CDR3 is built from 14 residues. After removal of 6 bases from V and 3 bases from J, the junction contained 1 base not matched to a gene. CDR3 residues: CASSTSGDTGELFF. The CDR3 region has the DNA TGTGCCAGCAGCACTAGCGGGGACACCGGGGAGCTGTTTTTT.

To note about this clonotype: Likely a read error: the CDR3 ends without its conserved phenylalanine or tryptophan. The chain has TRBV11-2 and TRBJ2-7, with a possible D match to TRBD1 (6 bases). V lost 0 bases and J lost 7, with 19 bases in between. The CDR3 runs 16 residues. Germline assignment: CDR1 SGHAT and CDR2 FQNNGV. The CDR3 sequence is CASSLEMGTGRREQYY. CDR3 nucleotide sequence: TGTGCCAGCAGCTTAGAGATGGGTACAGGGCGAAGGGAGCAGTACTAC.

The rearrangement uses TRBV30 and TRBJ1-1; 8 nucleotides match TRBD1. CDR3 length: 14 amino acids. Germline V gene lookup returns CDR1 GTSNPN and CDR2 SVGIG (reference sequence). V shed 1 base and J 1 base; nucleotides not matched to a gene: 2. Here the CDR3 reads CAWSAGQENTEAFF. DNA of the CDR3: TGTGCCTGGAGTGCGGGACAGGAGAACACTGAAGCTTTCTTT.

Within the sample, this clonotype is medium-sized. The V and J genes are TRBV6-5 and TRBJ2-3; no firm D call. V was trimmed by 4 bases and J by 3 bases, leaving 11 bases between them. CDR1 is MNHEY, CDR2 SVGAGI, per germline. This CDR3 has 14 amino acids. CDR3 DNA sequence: TGTGCCAGCAGTTTGGTTTACCCTACAGATACGCAGTATTTT. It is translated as CASSLVYPTDTQYF.

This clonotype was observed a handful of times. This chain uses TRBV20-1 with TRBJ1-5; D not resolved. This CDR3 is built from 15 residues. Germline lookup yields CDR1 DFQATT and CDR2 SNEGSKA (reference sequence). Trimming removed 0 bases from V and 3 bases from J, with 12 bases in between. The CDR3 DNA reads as TGCAGTGCTAGAGATTCTGGGCCAGTCAATCAGCCCCAGCATTTT. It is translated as CSARDSGPVNQPQHF.

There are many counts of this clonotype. Here the CDR3 reads CASSLPPGQQYF. DNA of the CDR3: TGTGCCAGCAGCCTGCCGCCAGGGCAGCAGTACTTC. The rearrangement links TRBV28 to TRBJ2-7, with D maybe TRBD1 (5 bases). CDR1 MDHEN and CDR2 SYDVKM come from the germline V gene. The CDR3 runs 12 residues. Between the trimmed V and J ends, which lost 6 bases and 8 bases, there was a span of 14 bases.

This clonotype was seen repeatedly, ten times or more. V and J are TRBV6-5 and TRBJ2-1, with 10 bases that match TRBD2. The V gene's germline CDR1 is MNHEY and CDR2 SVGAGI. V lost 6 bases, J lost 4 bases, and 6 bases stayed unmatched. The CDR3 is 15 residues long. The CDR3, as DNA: TGTGCCAGCAGCCTAGCGGGACTAGCGTACAATGAGCAGTTCTTC. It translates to CASSLAGLAYNEQFF.

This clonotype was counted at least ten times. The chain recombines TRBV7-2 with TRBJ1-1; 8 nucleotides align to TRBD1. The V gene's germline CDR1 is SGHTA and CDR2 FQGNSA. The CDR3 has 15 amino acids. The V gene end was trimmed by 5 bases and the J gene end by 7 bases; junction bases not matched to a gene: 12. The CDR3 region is CASSGGQGRLDEAFF. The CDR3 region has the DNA TGTGCCAGCAGCGGTGGACAGGGTCGTTTGGATGAAGCTTTCTTT.

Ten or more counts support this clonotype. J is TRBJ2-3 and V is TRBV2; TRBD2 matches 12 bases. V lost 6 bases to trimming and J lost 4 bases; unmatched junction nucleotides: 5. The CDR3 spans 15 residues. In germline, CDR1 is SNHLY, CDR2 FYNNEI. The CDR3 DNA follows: TGTGCCAGCAGGCAGACTAGCGGGGGAGCAGATACGCAGTATTTT. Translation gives CASRQTSGGADTQYF.

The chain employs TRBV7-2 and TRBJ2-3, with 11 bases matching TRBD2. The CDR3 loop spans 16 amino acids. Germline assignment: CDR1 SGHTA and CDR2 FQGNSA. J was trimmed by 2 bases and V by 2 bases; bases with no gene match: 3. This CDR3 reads CASSLLAGGLTDTQYF. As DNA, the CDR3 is TGTGCCAGCAGCTTACTAGCGGGGGGCCTCACAGATACGCAGTATTTT.

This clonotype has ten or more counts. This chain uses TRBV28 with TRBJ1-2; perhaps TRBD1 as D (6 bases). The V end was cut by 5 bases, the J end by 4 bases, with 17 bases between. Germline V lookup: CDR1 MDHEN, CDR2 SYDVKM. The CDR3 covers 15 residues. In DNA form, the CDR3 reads TGTGCCAGCAGTAAACTCCGGGACACCGCCTATGGCTACACCTTC. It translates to CASSKLRDTAYGYTF.

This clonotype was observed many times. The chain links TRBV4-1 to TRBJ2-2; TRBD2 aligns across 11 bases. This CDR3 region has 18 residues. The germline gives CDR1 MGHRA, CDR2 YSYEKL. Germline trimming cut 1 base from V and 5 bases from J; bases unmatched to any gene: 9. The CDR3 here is CASSQAGTSGGGTGELFF. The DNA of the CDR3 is TGCGCCAGCAGCCAAGCCGGGACTAGCGGAGGAGGGACCGGGGAGCTGTTTTTT.